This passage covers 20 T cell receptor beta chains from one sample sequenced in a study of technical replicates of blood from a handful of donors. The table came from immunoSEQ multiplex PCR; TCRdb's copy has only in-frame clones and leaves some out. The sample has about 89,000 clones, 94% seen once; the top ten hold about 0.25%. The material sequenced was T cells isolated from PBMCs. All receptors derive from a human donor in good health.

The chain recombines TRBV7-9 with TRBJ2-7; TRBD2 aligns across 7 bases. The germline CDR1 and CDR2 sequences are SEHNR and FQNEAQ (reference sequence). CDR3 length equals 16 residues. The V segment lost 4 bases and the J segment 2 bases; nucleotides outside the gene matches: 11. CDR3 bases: TGTGCCAGCAGCTCTAAAGCGGGGAGGCTACCCTACGAGCAGTACTTC. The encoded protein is CASSSKAGRLPYEQYF.

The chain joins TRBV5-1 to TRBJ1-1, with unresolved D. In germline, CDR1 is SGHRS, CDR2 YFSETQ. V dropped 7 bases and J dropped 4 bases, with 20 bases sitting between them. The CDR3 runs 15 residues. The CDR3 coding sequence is TGCGCCAGCCATCAGGCGCTCCCTCACCCCACTGAAGCTTTCTTT. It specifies CASHQALPHPTEAFF. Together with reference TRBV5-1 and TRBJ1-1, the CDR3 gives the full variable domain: KAGVTQTPRYLIKTRGQQVTLSCSPISGHRSVSWYQQTPGQGLQFLFEYFSETQRNKGNFPGRFSGRQFSNSRSEMNVSTLELGDSALYLCASHQALPHPTEAFFGQGTRLTVV.

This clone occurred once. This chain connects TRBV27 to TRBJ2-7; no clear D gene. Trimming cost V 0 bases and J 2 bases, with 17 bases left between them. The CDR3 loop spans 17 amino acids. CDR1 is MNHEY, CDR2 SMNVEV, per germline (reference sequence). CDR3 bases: TGTGCCAGCAGTTTATCGGGCACAATTTGGTCGACCTACGAGCAGTACTTC. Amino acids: CASSLSGTIWSTYEQYF.

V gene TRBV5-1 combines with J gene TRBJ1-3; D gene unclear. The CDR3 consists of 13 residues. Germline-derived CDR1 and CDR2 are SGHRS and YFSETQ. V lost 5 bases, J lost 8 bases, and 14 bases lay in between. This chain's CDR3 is CASRTSGADTIYF. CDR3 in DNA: TGCGCCAGCAGAACGTCGGGAGCCGACACCATATATTTT.

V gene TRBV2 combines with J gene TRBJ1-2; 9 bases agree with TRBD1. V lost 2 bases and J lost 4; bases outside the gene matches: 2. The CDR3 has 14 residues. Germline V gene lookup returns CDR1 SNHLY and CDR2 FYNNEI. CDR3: CASSETGGLYGYTF. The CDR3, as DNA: TGTGCCAGCAGTGAAACAGGGGGCCTCTATGGCTACACCTTC.

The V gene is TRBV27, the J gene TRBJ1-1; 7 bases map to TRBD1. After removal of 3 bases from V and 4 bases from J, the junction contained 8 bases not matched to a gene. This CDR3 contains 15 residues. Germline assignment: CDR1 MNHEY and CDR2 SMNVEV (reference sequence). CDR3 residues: CASSLSQGLGTEAFF. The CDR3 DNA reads TGTGCCAGCAGTTTGTCACAGGGGTTGGGCACTGAAGCTTTCTTT.

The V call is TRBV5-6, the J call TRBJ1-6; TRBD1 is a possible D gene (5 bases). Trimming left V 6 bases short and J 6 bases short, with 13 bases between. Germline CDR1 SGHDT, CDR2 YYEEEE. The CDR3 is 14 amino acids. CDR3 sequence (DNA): TGTGCCAGCAACCGGAGGGGTATTAATTCACCCCTCCACTTT. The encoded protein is CASNRRGINSPLHF.

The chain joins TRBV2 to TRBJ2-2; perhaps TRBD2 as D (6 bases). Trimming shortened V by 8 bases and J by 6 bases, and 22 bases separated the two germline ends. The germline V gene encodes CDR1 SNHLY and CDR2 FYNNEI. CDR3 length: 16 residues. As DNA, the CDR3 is TGTGCCAGCCGACGTTCTAGCGAACGGAGGTCCGGGGAGCTGTTTTTT. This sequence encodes CASRRSSERRSGELFF.

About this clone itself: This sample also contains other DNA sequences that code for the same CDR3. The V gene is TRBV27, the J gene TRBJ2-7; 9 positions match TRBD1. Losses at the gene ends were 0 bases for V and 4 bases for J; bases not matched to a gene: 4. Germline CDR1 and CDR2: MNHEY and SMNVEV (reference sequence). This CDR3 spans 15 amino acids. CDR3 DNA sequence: TGTGCCAGCAGTTTATCTGGGACAGGGTGGTACGAGCAGTACTTC. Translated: CASSLSGTGWYEQYF.

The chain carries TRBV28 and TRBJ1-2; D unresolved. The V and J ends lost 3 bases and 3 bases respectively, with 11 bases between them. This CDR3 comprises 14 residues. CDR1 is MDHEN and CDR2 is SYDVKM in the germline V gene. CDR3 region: CASSLGGDHYGYTF. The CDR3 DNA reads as TGTGCCAGCAGTTTGGGCGGGGATCACTATGGCTACACCTTC.

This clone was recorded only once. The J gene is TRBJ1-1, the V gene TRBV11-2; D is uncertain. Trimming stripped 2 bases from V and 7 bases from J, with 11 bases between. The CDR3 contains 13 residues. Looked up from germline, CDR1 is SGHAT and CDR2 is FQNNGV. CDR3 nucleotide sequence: TGTGCCAGCAGCTTAACTCGGGATAATGAAGCTTTCTTT. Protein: CASSLTRDNEAFF.

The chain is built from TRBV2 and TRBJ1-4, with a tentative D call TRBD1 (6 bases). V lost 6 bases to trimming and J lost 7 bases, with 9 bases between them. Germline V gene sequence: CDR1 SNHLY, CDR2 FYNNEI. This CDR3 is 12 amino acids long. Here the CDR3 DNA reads TGTGCCAGCAGGACAGGTCGTGAAAAACTGTTTTTT. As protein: CASRTGREKLFF.

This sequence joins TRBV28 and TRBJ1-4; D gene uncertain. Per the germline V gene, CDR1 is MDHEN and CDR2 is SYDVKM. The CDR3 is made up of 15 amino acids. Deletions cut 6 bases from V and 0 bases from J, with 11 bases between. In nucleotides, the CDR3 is TGTGCCAGCAGCCCCGGCCGGGCAACTAATGAAAAACTGTTTTTT. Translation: CASSPGRATNEKLFF.

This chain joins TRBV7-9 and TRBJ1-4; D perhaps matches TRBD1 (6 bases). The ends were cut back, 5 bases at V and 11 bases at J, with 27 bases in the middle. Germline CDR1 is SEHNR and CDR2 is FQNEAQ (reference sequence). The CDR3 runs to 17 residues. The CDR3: CASSPTGPGGTKGKLFF. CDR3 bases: TGTGCCAGCAGCCCAACCGGACCGGGGGGCACTAAAGGGAAACTGTTTTTT.

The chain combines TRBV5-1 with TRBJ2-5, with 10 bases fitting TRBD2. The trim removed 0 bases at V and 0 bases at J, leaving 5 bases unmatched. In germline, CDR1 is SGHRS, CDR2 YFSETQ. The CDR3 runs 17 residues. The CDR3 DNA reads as TGCGCCAGCAGCTTGGGAAGCGGGGGGGAATACCAAGAGACCCAGTACTTC. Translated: CASSLGSGGEYQETQYF.

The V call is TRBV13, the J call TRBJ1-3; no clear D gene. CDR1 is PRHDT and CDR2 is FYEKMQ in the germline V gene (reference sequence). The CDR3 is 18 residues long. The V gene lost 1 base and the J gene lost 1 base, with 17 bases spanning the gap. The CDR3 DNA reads TGTGCCAGCAGCTTAGCCAATCGTCTAGGCGGTTCTGGAAACACCATATATTTT. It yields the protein CASSLANRLGGSGNTIYF.

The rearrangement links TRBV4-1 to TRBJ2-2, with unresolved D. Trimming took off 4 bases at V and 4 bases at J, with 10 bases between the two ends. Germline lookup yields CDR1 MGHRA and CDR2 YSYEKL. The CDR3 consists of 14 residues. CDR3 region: CASSPTVATGELFF. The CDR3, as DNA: TGCGCCAGCAGCCCTACAGTGGCCACCGGGGAGCTGTTTTTT.

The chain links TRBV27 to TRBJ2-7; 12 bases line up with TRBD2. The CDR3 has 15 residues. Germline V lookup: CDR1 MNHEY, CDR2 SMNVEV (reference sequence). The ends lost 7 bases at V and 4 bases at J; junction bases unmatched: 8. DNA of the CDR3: TGTGCCAGCAACCCTAGCGGGAGGGCCTTATACGAGCAGTACTTC. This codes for CASNPSGRALYEQYF.

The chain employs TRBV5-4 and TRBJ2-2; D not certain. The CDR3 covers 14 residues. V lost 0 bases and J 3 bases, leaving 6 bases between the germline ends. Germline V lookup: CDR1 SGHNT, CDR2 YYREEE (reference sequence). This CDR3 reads CASSLDSHTGELFF. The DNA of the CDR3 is TGTGCCAGCAGCTTGGACTCTCACACCGGGGAGCTGTTTTTT.

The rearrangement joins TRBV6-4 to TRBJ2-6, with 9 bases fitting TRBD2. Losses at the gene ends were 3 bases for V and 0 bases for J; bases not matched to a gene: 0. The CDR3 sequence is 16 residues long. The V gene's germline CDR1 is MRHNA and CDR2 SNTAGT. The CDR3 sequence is CASSEREGSGANVLTF. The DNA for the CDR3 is TGTGCCAGCAGTGAGCGGGAGGGCTCTGGGGCCAACGTCCTGACTTTC.